Presented here are 21 T cell receptor beta chains from one specimen sequenced in a study of control samples from healthy donors and cancer patients. The repertoire was sequenced with immunoSEQ multiplex PCR; TCRdb's copy has only in-frame clones and lacks some. The table lists about 250,000 clones, over 70% of them singletons, with more than 10% in the top ten. The material sequenced was PBMCs. All receptors derive from an older woman with lung cancer.

The V call is TRBV27, the J call TRBJ2-7, with a tentative D call TRBD1 (5 bases). Trimming took 1 base from V and 3 from J, leaving 10 bases between them. CDR1 and CDR2 from the germline V gene are MNHEY and SMNVEV (reference sequence). This CDR3 is built from 14 residues. CDR3 region: CASSLFPQGYEQYF. CDR3 DNA sequence: TGTGCCAGCAGTTTATTTCCCCAGGGCTACGAGCAGTACTTC.

The V gene is TRBV7-2, the J gene TRBJ2-2; D is ambiguous. V was shortened by 5 bases and J by 7 bases, with 8 bases between the two germline ends. The CDR3 is 12 amino acids. The germline gives CDR1 SGHTA, CDR2 FQGNSA. CDR3 sequence (DNA): TGTGCCAGCAGCCGAGACCTCGGGGAGCTGTTTTTT. Translating gives CASSRDLGELFF.

This clone has only one observation. The V call is TRBV5-6, the J call TRBJ1-1; D uncertain. The germline V gene has CDR1 SGHDT and CDR2 YYEEEE. Trimming removed 0 bases from V and 2 bases from J, with 5 bases in between. The CDR3 has 13 amino acids. Here the CDR3 reads CASSLGSNTEAFF. The CDR3 DNA reads TGTGCCAGCAGCTTGGGAAGTAACACTGAAGCTTTCTTT.

The count of this clone is one. The rearrangement joins TRBV5-5 to TRBJ2-2; TRBD2 aligns across 7 bases. With 0 bases clipped from V and 2 bases from J, the junction kept 4 bases outside the gene matches. Germline values: CDR1 SGHKS, CDR2 YYEKEE (reference sequence). CDR3 length: 16 residues. The CDR3 loop reads CASSLVPGGNTGELFF. CDR3 nucleotides: TGTGCCAGCAGCTTGGTTCCGGGAGGAAACACCGGGGAGCTGTTTTTT.

J is TRBJ1-6 and V is TRBV6-2 or TRBV6-3, with 8 bases that match TRBD1. After removal of 5 bases from V and 2 bases from J, the junction contained 5 bases not matched to a gene. The CDR3 covers 16 residues. CDR1 and CDR2 (germline): MNHEY, SVGEGT. The CDR3 sequence is CASSARGRTYNSPLHF. The CDR3, as DNA: TGTGCCAGCAGTGCCAGGGGGCGGACCTATAATTCACCCCTCCACTTT.

The rearrangement joins TRBV4-2 to TRBJ1-1; D is unclear. Germline V CDR1 and CDR2: LGHNA, YNFKEQ. The CDR3 contains 14 residues. Trimming shortened V by 4 bases and J by 1 base, and 10 bases separated the two germline ends. CDR3 nucleotides: TGTGCCAGCAGCCCGGGGAACCGGAACACTGAAGCTTTCTTT. It is translated as CASSPGNRNTEAFF.

Within the sample, this clone is medium-sized. The genes are TRBV6-5 and TRBJ2-7; TRBD2 might be the D (5 bases). This CDR3 is built from 15 residues. Germline CDR1 and CDR2: MNHEY and SVGAGI. V lost 2 bases to trimming and J lost 7 bases, with 18 bases between them. The CDR3, as DNA: TGTGCCAGCAGTTACGGGTCTACCCCTGACTATGAGCAGTACTTC. It codes for CASSYGSTPDYEQYF.

This chain links TRBV3-1 (or the pseudogene TRBV3-2) with TRBJ2-4; D could derive from TRBD1 or TRBD2 (5 bases each). The CDR3 has 15 amino acids. CDR1 LGHDT and CDR2 YNNKEL come from the germline V gene (reference sequence). V was pared by 3 bases and J by 2 bases, with 11 bases between. The CDR3 region has the DNA TGTGCCAGCAGCCAGGGACCAATACCCAAAAACATTCAGTACTTC. Encoded protein: CASSQGPIPKNIQYF.

V is TRBV27 and J is TRBJ2-7; 10 bases align to TRBD1. V shed 3 bases and J 8 bases; nucleotides not matched to a gene: 7. Germline assignment: CDR1 MNHEY and CDR2 SMNVEV (reference sequence). The CDR3 is 14 amino acids. CDR3 DNA: TGTGCCAGCAGTTTCGGGACAGGGGCCCTCCAGCAGTACTTC. Translated: CASSFGTGALQQYF.

This clone was seen a handful of times. The chain employs TRBV7-9 and TRBJ1-3; no firm D call. The V end was cut by 5 bases, the J end by 4 bases, with 9 bases between. CDR3 length: 13 residues. Germline CDR1 SEHNR, CDR2 FQNEAQ (reference sequence). CDR3 residues: CASSGGRGNTIYF. CDR3 nucleotide sequence: TGTGCCAGCAGCGGTGGTAGGGGAAACACCATATATTTT.

The DNA of the CDR3 is TGTGCCATCAGTGGAGGGTTGGCTCAGCCCCAGCATTTT. Amino acids: CAISGGLAQPQHF. V is TRBV10-3 and J is TRBJ1-5; D not resolved. The CDR3 spans 13 residues. Trimming removed 4 bases from V and 6 bases from J, with 10 bases in between. The V gene's germline CDR1 is ENHRY and CDR2 SYGVKD.

The chain carries TRBV9 and TRBJ2-1, with D unresolved. CDR1 is SGDLS and CDR2 is YYNGEE in the germline V gene. Trimming stripped 4 bases from V and 9 bases from J, with 23 bases between. The CDR3 runs 16 residues. The CDR3 sequence is CASSPGPLSHGSEQFF. CDR3 DNA: TGTGCCAGCAGCCCCGGACCCCTCTCCCACGGCAGTGAGCAGTTCTTC.

The V call is TRBV5-1, the J call TRBJ1-4; TRBD1 agrees at 7 bases. The germline CDR1 and CDR2 sequences are SGHRS and YFSETQ. CDR3 length equals 15 residues. With 4 bases clipped from V and 6 bases from J, the junction kept 9 bases outside the gene matches. CDR3 residues: CASSPPTGKDEKLFF. CDR3 DNA: TGCGCCAGCAGCCCCCCGACAGGGAAGGATGAAAAACTGTTTTTT.

This clone was seen a single time. The rearrangement joins TRBV27 to TRBJ2-5; possibly TRBD2 for D (6 bases). This CDR3 contains 14 residues. V lost 5 bases to trimming and J lost 5 bases, with 15 bases between them. Per the germline V gene, CDR1 is MNHEY and CDR2 is SMNVEV (reference sequence). The CDR3 DNA reads TGTGCCAGCAGTGGGGGGTGGGGGACGGAGACCCAGTACTTC. It yields the protein CASSGGWGTETQYF.

The rearrangement joins TRBV9 to TRBJ2-2, with a possible D match to TRBD2 (5 bases). The length of the CDR3 is 14 residues. Germline V gives CDR1 SGDLS, CDR2 YYNGEE. V was cut by 4 bases and J by 4 bases, with 11 bases left in between. The CDR3 nucleotides read TGTGCCAGCAGCCGGGGATCTCTCACCGGGGAGCTGTTTTTT. It translates to CASSRGSLTGELFF.

The chain combines TRBV4-1 with TRBJ1-1; D ambiguous. Germline V CDR1 and CDR2: MGHRA, YSYEKL. This CDR3 is built from 15 residues. V gave up 7 bases and J gave up 1 base, with 16 bases separating them. CDR3 in DNA: TGCGCCAGCAAAAAAGAAGTGGGCAGGAACACTGAAGCTTTCTTT. Its protein product is CASKKEVGRNTEAFF.

The chain joins TRBV2 to TRBJ2-5; D is possibly TRBD1 (5 bases). CDR1 is SNHLY, CDR2 FYNNEI, per germline. The CDR3 is 14 residues long. Trimming pared 0 bases from V and 5 bases from J, leaving 10 bases between. CDR3 residues: CASSEALGVETQYF. The CDR3 DNA is TGTGCCAGCAGTGAAGCTTTAGGGGTTGAGACCCAGTACTTC.

This clone appeared a few times. The chain combines TRBV11-3 with TRBJ1-5; D is uncertain. The CDR3 length is 11 residues. Germline CDR1 SGHNT, CDR2 YENEEA. CDR3: CAIHGNQPQHF. The CDR3 DNA reads TGTGCGATACACGGCAATCAGCCCCAGCATTTT.

The chain joins TRBV5-1 to TRBJ2-1, with 16 bases aligning to TRBD2. The germline V gene has CDR1 SGHRS and CDR2 YFSETQ. V lost 10 bases, J lost 10 bases, and 5 bases stayed unmatched. This CDR3 has 13 amino acids. The CDR3 nucleotides are TGCGCCTCCGGGACTAGCGGGAGGGGAGAGCAGTTCTTC. It codes for CASGTSGRGEQFF. Full variable domain (remainder filled in from reference TRBV5-1 and TRBJ2-1): KAGVTQTPRYLIKTRGQQVTLSCSPISGHRSVSWYQQTPGQGLQFLFEYFSETQRNKGNFPGRFSGRQFSNSRSEMNVSTLELGDSALYLCASGTSGRGEQFFGPGTRLTVL.

This clone was counted between two and nine times. V is TRBV11-2 and J is TRBJ1-1; D is undetermined. Trimming cost V 2 bases and J 4 bases, with 11 bases left between them. The CDR3 is 14 amino acids. Germline-derived CDR1 and CDR2 are SGHAT and FQNNGV. CDR3 residues: CASSLWGAGTEAFF. For the CDR3, the DNA is TGTGCCAGCAGCTTATGGGGAGCCGGCACTGAAGCTTTCTTT.

This clone has a count of ten or more. The chain combines TRBV9 with TRBJ2-7; possibly TRBD1 for D (9 bases). This CDR3 contains 19 residues. Germline V gives CDR1 SGDLS, CDR2 YYNGEE. V lost 0 bases and J lost 10, with 32 bases in between. The CDR3 DNA reads as TGTGCCAGCAGCGTAGGGGACAGGGTCTTGAACGGACTAGCATATAAACAGTACTTC. Translating it yields CASSVGDRVLNGLAYKQYF.